This TCR beta chain was observed in a study of identical twins. Whole-study findings and limits: With abundant cord blood beta clonotypes, insertions were fewer; memory repertoires showed no such pattern.

The CDR3 spans 15 residues. The V gene's germline CDR1 is SNHLY and CDR2 FYNNEI. Trimming cost V 6 bases and J 0 bases, with 11 bases left between them. The table lists this clonotype with many counts. Its cognate antigen is unknown. Unique molecular identifiers were present on the cDNA, and a universal primer site came from template switching. TCRdb re-called the 5' RACE reads through MiXCR, storing one row per CDR3 protein. The sample records hundreds of thousands of distinct CDR3 sequences, less than 9.5% being singletons. This chain uses TRBV2 with TRBJ2-2; D is possibly TRBD1 (6 bases). This TCR was recovered from a young woman in good health. The sample was memory (CD45RO+) T cells sorted from blood. The CDR3 region is CASRVGQTNTGELFF. For the CDR3, the DNA is TGTGCCAGCAGGGTTGGACAGACGAACACCGGGGAGCTGTTTTTT.